This TCR beta chain was observed in a study of Ad26.COV2.S vaccination and SARS-CoV-2 variants. On this clone itself: Its target is not known.

Sequencing was performed with immunoSEQ multiplex PCR; in TCRdb, only in-frame clones are kept and a portion is missing. In the table there are some 520,000 clones, around 88% of which are singletons. Treatment: about 20 received Ad26.COV2.S at low or high dose, single or two shots; 5 received placebo; per-sample allocation not given. The investigators took samples on day 63 after the first vaccine or placebo injection. Overall study results and limits: Similar non-spike TCR breadth was observed in recipients of vaccine and of placebo.

Germline CDR1 MNHNY, CDR2 SVGAGI (reference sequence). The CDR3 spans 16 residues. With 2 bases clipped from V and 0 bases from J, the junction kept 4 bases outside the gene matches. Source: peripheral blood, taken in a trial of Ad26.COV2.S vaccine versus placebo. The receptor's source is a person between 18 and 59 years old who received the Ad26.COV2.S COVID-19 vaccine or a placebo. The chain employs TRBV6-6 and TRBJ1-3; 7 nucleotides line up with TRBD1. CDR3 residues: CASSYGQASSGNTIYF. The CDR3 DNA is TGTGCCAGCAGTTACGGACAGGCGAGCTCTGGAAACACCATATATTTT.